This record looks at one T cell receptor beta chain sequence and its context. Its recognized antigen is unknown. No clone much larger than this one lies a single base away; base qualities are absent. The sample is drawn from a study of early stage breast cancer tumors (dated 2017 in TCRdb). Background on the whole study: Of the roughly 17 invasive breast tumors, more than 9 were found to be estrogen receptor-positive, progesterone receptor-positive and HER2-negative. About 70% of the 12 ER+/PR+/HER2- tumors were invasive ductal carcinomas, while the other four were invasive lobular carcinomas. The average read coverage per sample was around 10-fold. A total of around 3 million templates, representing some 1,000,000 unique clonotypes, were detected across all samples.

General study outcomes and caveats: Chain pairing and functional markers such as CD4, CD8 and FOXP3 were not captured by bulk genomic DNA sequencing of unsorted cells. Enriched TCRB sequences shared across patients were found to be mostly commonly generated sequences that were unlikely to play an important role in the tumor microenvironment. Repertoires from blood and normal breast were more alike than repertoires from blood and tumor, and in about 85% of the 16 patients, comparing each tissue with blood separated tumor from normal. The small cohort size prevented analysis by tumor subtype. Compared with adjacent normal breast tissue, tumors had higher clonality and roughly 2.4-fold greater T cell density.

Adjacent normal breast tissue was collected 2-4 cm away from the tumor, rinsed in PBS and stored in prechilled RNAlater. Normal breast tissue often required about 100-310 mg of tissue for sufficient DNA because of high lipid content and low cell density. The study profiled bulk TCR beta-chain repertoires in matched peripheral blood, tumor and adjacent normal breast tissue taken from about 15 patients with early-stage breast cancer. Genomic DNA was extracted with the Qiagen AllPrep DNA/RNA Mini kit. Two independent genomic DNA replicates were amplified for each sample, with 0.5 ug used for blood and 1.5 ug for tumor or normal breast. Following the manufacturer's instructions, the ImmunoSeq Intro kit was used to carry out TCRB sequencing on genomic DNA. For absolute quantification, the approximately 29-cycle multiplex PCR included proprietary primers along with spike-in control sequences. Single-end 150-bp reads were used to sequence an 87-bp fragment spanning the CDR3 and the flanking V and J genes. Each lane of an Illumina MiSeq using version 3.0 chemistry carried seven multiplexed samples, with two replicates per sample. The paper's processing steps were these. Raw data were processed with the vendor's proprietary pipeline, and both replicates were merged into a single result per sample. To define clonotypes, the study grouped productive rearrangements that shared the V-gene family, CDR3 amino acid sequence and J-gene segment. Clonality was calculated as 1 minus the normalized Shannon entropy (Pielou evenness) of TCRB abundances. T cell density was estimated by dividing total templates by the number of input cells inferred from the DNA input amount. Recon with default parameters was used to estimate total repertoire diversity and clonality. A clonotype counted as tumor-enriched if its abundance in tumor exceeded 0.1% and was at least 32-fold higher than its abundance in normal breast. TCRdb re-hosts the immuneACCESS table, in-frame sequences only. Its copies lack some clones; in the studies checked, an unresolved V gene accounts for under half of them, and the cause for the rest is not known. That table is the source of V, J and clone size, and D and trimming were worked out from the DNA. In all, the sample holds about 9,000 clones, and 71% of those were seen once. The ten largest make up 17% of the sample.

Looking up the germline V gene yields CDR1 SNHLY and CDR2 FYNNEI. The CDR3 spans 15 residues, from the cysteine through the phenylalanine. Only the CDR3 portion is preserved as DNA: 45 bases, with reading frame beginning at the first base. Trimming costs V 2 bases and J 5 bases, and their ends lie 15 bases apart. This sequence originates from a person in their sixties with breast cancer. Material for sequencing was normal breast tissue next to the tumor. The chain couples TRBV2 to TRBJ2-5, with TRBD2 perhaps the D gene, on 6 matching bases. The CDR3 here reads CASSEIGSGGETQYF. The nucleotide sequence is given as TGTGCCAGCAGTGAAATAGGGTCAGGAGGGGAGACCCAGTACTTC.